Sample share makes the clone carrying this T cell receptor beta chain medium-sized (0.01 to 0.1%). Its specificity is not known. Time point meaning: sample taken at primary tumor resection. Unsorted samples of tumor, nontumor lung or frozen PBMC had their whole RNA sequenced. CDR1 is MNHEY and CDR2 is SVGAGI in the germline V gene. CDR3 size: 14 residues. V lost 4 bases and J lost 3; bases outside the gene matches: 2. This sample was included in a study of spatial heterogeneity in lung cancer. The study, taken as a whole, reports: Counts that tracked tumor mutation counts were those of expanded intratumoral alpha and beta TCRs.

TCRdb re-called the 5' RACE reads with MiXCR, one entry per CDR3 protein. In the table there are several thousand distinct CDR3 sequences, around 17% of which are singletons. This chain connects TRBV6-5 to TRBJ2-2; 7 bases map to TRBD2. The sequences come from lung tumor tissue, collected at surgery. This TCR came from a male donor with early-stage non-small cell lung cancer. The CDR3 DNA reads TGTGCCAGCAGTTCCGGGGGGTACACCGGGGAGCTGTTTTTT. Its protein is CASSSGGYTGELFF.